Given below is one T cell receptor (beta chain) in context. The treatment here: treatment-naive control, cytoreductive nephrectomy. This specimen comes from a study of radiation and T cells in renal cell carcinoma. The germline V and J ends were trimmed by 3 bases and 1 base, with 6 bases remaining between them. Germline V gene data show CDR1 as SGHTA and CDR2 as FQGNSA. CDR3 size: 13 residues. Profiled with immunoSEQ multiplex PCR; TCRdb holds only in-frame clones, not every one. This table holds about 16,000 clones, roughly 60% found once. The chain carries TRBV7-2 and TRBJ1-1; D unresolved. This clonotype was sampled from a man in his 60s with renal cell carcinoma. Material: tumor tissue, obtained from a patient whose treatment was nephrectomy without radiotherapy. The chain's CDR3 is CASSFGENTEAFF. CDR3 coding DNA: TGTGCCAGCAGCTTCGGGGAGAACACTGAAGCTTTCTTT.